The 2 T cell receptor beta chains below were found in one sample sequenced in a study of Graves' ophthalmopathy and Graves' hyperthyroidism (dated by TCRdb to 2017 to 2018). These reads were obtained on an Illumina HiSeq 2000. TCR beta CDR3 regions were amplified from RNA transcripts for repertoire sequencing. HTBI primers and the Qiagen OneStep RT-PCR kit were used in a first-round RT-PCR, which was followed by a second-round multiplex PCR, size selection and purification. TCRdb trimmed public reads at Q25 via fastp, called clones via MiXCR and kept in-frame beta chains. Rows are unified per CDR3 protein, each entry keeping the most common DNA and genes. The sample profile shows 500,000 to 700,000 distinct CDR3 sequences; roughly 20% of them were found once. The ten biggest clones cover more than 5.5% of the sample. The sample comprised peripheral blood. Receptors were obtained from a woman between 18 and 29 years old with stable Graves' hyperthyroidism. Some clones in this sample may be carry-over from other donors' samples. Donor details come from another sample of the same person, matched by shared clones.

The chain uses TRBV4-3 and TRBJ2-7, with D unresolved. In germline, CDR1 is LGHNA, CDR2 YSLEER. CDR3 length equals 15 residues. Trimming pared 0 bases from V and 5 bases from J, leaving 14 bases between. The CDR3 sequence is CASSQERHWQDEQYF. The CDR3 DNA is TGCGCCAGCAGCCAAGAACGGCACTGGCAGGACGAGCAGTACTTC.

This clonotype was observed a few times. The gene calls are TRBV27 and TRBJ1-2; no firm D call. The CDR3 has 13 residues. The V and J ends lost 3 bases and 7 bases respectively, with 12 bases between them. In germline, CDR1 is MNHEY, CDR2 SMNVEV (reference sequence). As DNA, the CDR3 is TGTGCCAGCAGTTTTGTTCAGCACGGTGGCTACACCTTC. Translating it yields CASSFVQHGGYTF.